This T cell receptor beta chain was profiled in a study of blood T cell repertoires in COVID-19. Study at large: Acute-phase and convalescent COVID-19 samples originated in the United States, Italy and Spain. From T cells, B-cell-depleted T cells, or PBMCs came the material, which was cDNA or gDNA.

In the original processing: Amplifying reference gene primers gave estimates of nucleated cell counts. Data came from immunoSEQ multiplex PCR; TCRdb stores just in-frame clones and leaves some out. For V, J and clone size, that table is used; D and trimming come from the DNA. Of about 100,000 clones listed, 85% to 90% were seen once; the top ten hold 5.1%. The V gene end was trimmed by 9 bases and the J gene end by 7 bases; junction bases not matched to a gene: 10. The CDR3 has 13 amino acids. Germline V gene data show CDR1 as LNHDA and CDR2 as SQIVND (reference sequence). The chain recombines TRBV19 with TRBJ2-5; 8 bases are shared with TRBD2. The TCR originated in a human donor in a cohort sampled during active COVID-19. The sample was peripheral blood. The CDR3 DNA reads as TGTGCCAGCACGGGGGGGGCTCCCGGGACCCAGTACTTC. Amino acid sequence: CASTGGAPGTQYF.